This is a list of T cell receptor beta chains from one sample in a study of blood T cell repertoires in COVID-19. TCRdb's copy holds only in-frame clones and misses some; the assay was immunoSEQ multiplex PCR. Found here are 200,000 to 300,000 clones, more than 80% of them singletons; the top ten hold 3.7%. The specimen was peripheral blood. Source of these receptors: a woman between 40 and 50 years old with acute or convalescent COVID-19. Each CDR3 is given without its conserved first and last residue. Each record gives: V gene, CDR3 length, CDR3 protein.

v_call: TRBV5-4; cdr3_length: 16; cdr3_aa: ASSFGGRGQGASTEAF
v_call: TRBV29-1; cdr3_length: 13; cdr3_aa: SVEPAGAGGETQY
v_call: TRBV27; cdr3_length: 12; cdr3_aa: ASSINRGAGELF
v_call: TRBV5-1; cdr3_length: 11; cdr3_aa: ASSLQQGYGYT
v_call: TRBV25-1; cdr3_length: 11; cdr3_aa: ASSGGQGNGYT
v_call: TRBV7-8; cdr3_length: 11; cdr3_aa: ASSLSTGAEAF
v_call: TRBV11-2; cdr3_length: 14; cdr3_aa: ASSPQTGGTNEKLF
v_call: TRBV6-5; cdr3_length: 13; cdr3_aa: ASSGEYPRNSPLH
v_call: TRBV13; cdr3_length: 15; cdr3_aa: ASSSWKRDRAGNTIY
v_call: TRBV19; cdr3_length: 12; cdr3_aa: ASSMDRGFYGYT
v_call: TRBV19; cdr3_length: 16; cdr3_aa: ASSIRAGGLGPTDTQY
v_call: TRBV20-1; cdr3_length: 9; cdr3_aa: SARTSGEQF
v_call: TRBV7-2; cdr3_length: 13; cdr3_aa: ASSLGWTGDYGYT
v_call: TRBV5-1; cdr3_length: 15; cdr3_aa: ASSSSGGEWINYGYT
v_call: TRBV6-5; cdr3_length: 13; cdr3_aa: ASQPWDRGHTEAF
v_call: TRBV14; cdr3_length: 12; cdr3_aa: ASSHWTSNNEQF
v_call: TRBV2; cdr3_length: 11; cdr3_aa: ATETGFTDTQY
v_call: TRBV10-2; cdr3_length: 14; cdr3_aa: ASSDGLGTGDYGYT
v_call: TRBV5-4; cdr3_length: 16; cdr3_aa: ASSPGRAGAINNSPLH
v_call: TRBV9; cdr3_length: 13; cdr3_aa: ASSVGLAELNEQF
v_call: TRBV18; cdr3_length: 16; cdr3_aa: ASSPPRRGRYSYNEQF
v_call: TRBV11-3; cdr3_length: 15; cdr3_aa: ASSFGLAGPNTDTQY
v_call: TRBV28; cdr3_length: 15; cdr3_aa: ASSLPGGVVSTDTQY
v_call: TRBV6-5; cdr3_length: 12; cdr3_aa: ASSYDRVSTEAF
v_call: TRBV5-4; cdr3_length: 12; cdr3_aa: ASSLEEGRHGYT
v_call: TRBV5-1; cdr3_length: 10; cdr3_aa: ASRNRDHGYT
v_call: TRBV6-5; cdr3_length: 13; cdr3_aa: ASTLRDSRNSPLH
v_call: TRBV7-3; cdr3_length: 14; cdr3_aa: ASSPLANVAPTEAF